The 20 T cell receptor beta chains below come from one sample, sequenced in a study of T cells in Graves' hyperthyroidism and ophthalmopathy. TCR beta CDR3 regions were amplified from RNA transcripts. During a first-round RT-PCR of the TCR CDR3, the HTBI primer set was used. Using its own MiXCR run on the multiplex PCR reads, TCRdb lists one record per CDR3 protein. Of 200,000 to 250,000 distinct CDR3 sequences in the sample, approximately 17% were seen once. What was sequenced was blood. These receptors all come from a man aged 50 to 60 with Graves' hyperthyroidism.

This clonotype was seen repeatedly, ten times or more. The chain uses TRBV27 and TRBJ2-7; D is unresolved. The CDR3 has 13 amino acids. The germline V gene has CDR1 MNHEY and CDR2 SMNVEV (reference sequence). With 2 bases removed from V and 2 bases from J, the gap between germline ends came to 7 bases. DNA of the CDR3: TGTGCCAGCAGTTTAGCGCGAGCCTACGAGCAGTACTTC. This codes for CASSLARAYEQYF.

The rearrangement joins TRBV14 to TRBJ2-1; D is possibly TRBD1 or TRBD2 (6 bases each). Trimming took off 4 bases at V and 8 bases at J, with 15 bases between the two ends. CDR3 length: 14 amino acids. The germline gives CDR1 SGHDN, CDR2 FVKESK. The CDR3 nucleotides are TGTGCCAGCAGCCCCAGACTAGGGGGGTATGAGCAGTTCTTC. This encodes CASSPRLGGYEQFF.

This chain joins TRBV27 and TRBJ2-7; tentative D call: TRBD2 (5 bases). V shed 8 bases and J shed 3 bases, with 8 bases lying between them. The germline V gene encodes CDR1 MNHEY and CDR2 SMNVEV (reference sequence). The CDR3 totals 11 residues. The CDR3 DNA reads as TGTGCCAGCGGGAGACTCTACGAGCAGTACTTC. This codes for CASGRLYEQYF.

This clonotype was counted many times. V usage is TRBV5-6 and J usage is TRBJ1-2, with D hard to call. CDR3 size: 13 residues. Between the trimmed V and J ends, which lost 4 bases and 0 bases, there was a span of 7 bases. Germline assignment: CDR1 SGHDT and CDR2 YYEEEE. The CDR3 sequence is CASSGSANYGYTF. CDR3 coding DNA: TGTGCCAGCAGCGGGTCCGCTAACTATGGCTACACCTTC.

This clonotype was detected many times. The chain is built from TRBV24-1 and TRBJ2-7; 9 bases align to TRBD1. The CDR3 contains 15 residues. Germline CDR1 and CDR2: KGHDR and SFDVKD. Trimming cost V 5 bases and J 6 bases; bases outside gene matches: 10. In DNA form, the CDR3 reads TGTGCCACCAGTGCCGGGACAGGGCCTAGCGCCGAGCAGTACTTC. It codes for CATSAGTGPSAEQYF.

At least ten counts were recorded for this clonotype. This sequence joins TRBV12-3 or TRBV12-4 and TRBJ1-5; D possibly corresponds to TRBD1 (5 bases). V was cut by 1 base and J by 1 base, with 5 bases left in between. CDR3 length: 14 residues. The CDR3 loop is CASSLGQSNQPQHF. The CDR3 bases are TGTGCCAGCAGTTTAGGACAGAGCAATCAGCCCCAGCATTTT.

This clonotype has at least ten counts. The chain links TRBV28 to TRBJ2-3; TRBD2 agrees at 10 bases. V shed 7 bases, J shed 1 base, and the junction held 5 bases outside the gene matches. CDR1 MDHEN and CDR2 SYDVKM come from the germline V gene. The CDR3 is 15 residues long. CDR3 residues: CASTSGREGTDTQYF. The CDR3, as DNA: TGTGCCAGCACCAGCGGGAGGGAGGGCACAGATACGCAGTATTTT.

In the case of this clonotype: A much larger clone is a single base away; this may be a read error. The J gene is TRBJ2-7, the V gene TRBV28, with TRBD1 as a possible D gene (6 bases). Germline lookup yields CDR1 MDHEN and CDR2 SYDVKM. CDR3 size: 13 residues. Deletions cut 5 bases from V and 0 bases from J, with 8 bases between. The CDR3: CASSGTLSYEQYF. CDR3 in DNA: TGTGCCAGCAGTGGGACACTCTCCTACGAGCAGTACTTC.

This chain connects TRBV7-2 to TRBJ2-3; possibly TRBD1 for D (5 bases). This CDR3 comprises 15 residues. V was pared by 0 bases and J by 1 base, with 8 bases between. CDR1 and CDR2 from the germline V gene are SGHTA and FQGNSA. The CDR3 sequence is CASSLAIGGTDTQYF. CDR3 DNA: TGTGCCAGCAGCTTAGCAATAGGGGGCACAGATACGCAGTATTTT.

This clonotype was seen repeatedly, ten times or more. The CDR3 DNA reads TGTGCCAGCAGTCTGGGGGGCGGAGGCAATCAGCCCCAGCATTTT. This codes for CASSLGGGGNQPQHF. The chain has TRBV12-3 or TRBV12-4 and TRBJ1-5; TRBD1 is a possible D gene (6 bases). The V and J ends lost 5 bases and 2 bases respectively, with 13 bases between them. CDR3 size: 15 residues.

This clonotype was seen more than once but under ten times. The J gene is TRBJ1-1, the V gene TRBV5-1; perhaps TRBD1 as D (6 bases). Germline assignment: CDR1 SGHRS and CDR2 YFSETQ. The CDR3 runs 13 residues. V lost 4 bases and J 1 base, leaving 8 bases between the germline ends. In DNA, the CDR3 is TGCGCCAGCAGCGTGGACAGGAACACTGAAGCTTTCTTT. It translates to CASSVDRNTEAFF.

There are many counts of this clonotype. The chain joins TRBV11-2 to TRBJ1-6, with a tentative D call TRBD1 (5 bases). Trimming removed 5 bases at V and 9 bases at J, with 17 bases between. CDR3 length: 15 amino acids. Germline lookup yields CDR1 SGHAT and CDR2 FQNNGV. CDR3 sequence reads: CASSPGTGQVSPLHF. CDR3 sequence (DNA): TGTGCCAGCAGCCCCGGGACCGGACAAGTTTCACCCCTCCACTTT.

The rearrangement joins TRBV7-2 to TRBJ2-4, with 7 bases that match TRBD1. CDR3 length equals 19 residues. Germline CDR1 and CDR2: SGHTA and FQGNSA. The trim removed 5 bases at V and 0 bases at J, leaving 16 bases unmatched. The CDR3 nucleotides are TGTGCCAGCAGCCCCCCCGGGACAGAGTTTCGAATAGCCAAAAACATTCAGTACTTC. Protein product: CASSPPGTEFRIAKNIQYF. Drawing the rest from reference TRBV7-2 and TRBJ2-4, the complete variable domain is GAGVSQSPSNKVTEKGKDVELRCDPISGHTALYWYRQSLGQGLEFLIYFQGNSAPDKSGLPSDRFSAERTGGSVSTLTIQRTQQEDSAVYLCASSPPGTEFRIAKNIQYFGAGTRLSVL.

Remarks on this clonotype: Just one base apart from a much larger clone, this may be a read error. The chain joins TRBV3-1 to TRBJ1-1, with a tentative D call TRBD1 (5 bases). This CDR3 has 14 amino acids. From germline, CDR1 is LGHDT and CDR2 YNNKEL (reference sequence). CDR3 sequence: CASGQSVRGTEAFF. The CDR3 nucleotides are TGTGCCAGCGGCCAATCAGTGAGGGGCACTGAAGCTTTCTTT. The variable domain in full, with the rest retrieved from reference TRBV3-1 and TRBJ1-1, is DTAVSQTPKYLVTQMGNDKSIKCEQNLGHDTMYWYKQDSKKFLKIMFSYNNKELIINETVPNRFSPKSPDKAHLNLHINSLELGDSAVYFCASGQSVRGTEAFFGQGTRLTVV.

This rearrangement joins TRBV7-3 to TRBJ1-6; D may be TRBD1 (6 bases). The CDR3 runs 14 residues. The V and J ends lost 3 bases and 4 bases respectively, with 7 bases between them. Germline V CDR1 and CDR2: SGHTA, FQGTGA. The CDR3 spells CASSLDSYNSPLHF. The CDR3 DNA reads as TGTGCCAGCAGCTTGGACAGTTATAATTCACCCCTCCACTTT.

This clonotype turned up a few times. It may be a read error: a sequence one base away is much more abundant. The chain has TRBV27 and TRBJ2-1; 7 nucleotides match TRBD2. The CDR3 runs 16 residues. Germline V gives CDR1 MNHEY, CDR2 SMNVEV (reference sequence). The V gene end was trimmed by 4 bases and the J gene end by 7 bases; junction bases not matched to a gene: 13. The CDR3 DNA reads as TGTGCCAGCAGTTCGGTATTAGTGGGAGGGAGTAATGAGCAGTTCTTC. This codes for CASSSVLVGGSNEQFF.

This clonotype was seen many times. The chain employs TRBV12-3 or TRBV12-4 and TRBJ2-2; maybe TRBD1 (5 bases). There are 14 residues in the CDR3. V was clipped by 7 bases and J by 6 bases, with 15 bases between them. The CDR3 nucleotides are TGTGCCAGCACCTTAACACAGGTCGCCGGGGAGCTGTTTTTT. Protein product: CASTLTQVAGELFF.

This clonotype was seen ten or more times. The genes are TRBV7-2 and TRBJ2-1, with TRBD2 matching 11 bases. V trimming: 1 base; J trimming: 5 bases; junction bases outside the gene matches: 4. Looked up from germline, CDR1 is SGHTA and CDR2 is FQGNSA. The CDR3 sequence is 16 residues long. CDR3 amino acids: CASSLVSGRAHNEQFF. The CDR3 DNA is TGTGCCAGCAGCTTAGTTAGCGGGAGGGCCCACAATGAGCAGTTCTTC.

This clonotype was seen only a few times. The genes are TRBV5-4 and TRBJ2-7, with D perhaps matching TRBD1 (6 bases). There are 15 residues in the CDR3. Germline CDR1 is SGHNT and CDR2 is YYREEE (reference sequence). Trimming removed 4 bases from V and 1 base from J, with 15 bases in between. CDR3 protein: CASSGQSAKSYEQYF. CDR3 bases: TGTGCCAGCAGCGGACAGTCCGCAAAGTCCTACGAGCAGTACTTC.

Concerning this clonotype: This may be a read error, as it is one base from a much larger clone. The chain is built from TRBV6-1 and TRBJ2-7; D gene uncertain. The DNA end is more similar to TRBJ2-1, so the J call may be wrong. There are 11 residues in the CDR3. From germline, CDR1 is MNHNS and CDR2 SASEGT. CDR3 nucleotides: TGTGCCAGCAGAGCCATTTACGAGCAGTTCTTC. This codes for CASRAIYEQFF.